The 4 T cell receptor beta chains below were found in one sample sequenced in a study of T cells after somatic rescue of genetic block. Profiled with immunoSEQ multiplex PCR; TCRdb holds only in-frame clones, not every one. The sample carries about 52,000 clones, approximately 96% recorded once. The sequenced sample consisted of peripheral blood mononuclear cells (PBMCs). The receptors originated from a child younger than two.

The rearrangement links TRBV4-1 to TRBJ1-2; possible D gene TRBD1, 5 bases. The V end was cut by 4 bases, the J end by 8 bases, with 11 bases between. The V gene's germline CDR1 is MGHRA and CDR2 YSYEKL. CDR3 length: 12 residues. This chain's CDR3 is CASSLGQYGYTF. In DNA, the CDR3 is TGCGCCAGCAGCCTAGGACAATACGGCTACACCTTC.

The table lists this clone with a count of one. This chain uses TRBV7-9 with TRBJ1-3; tentative D call: TRBD1 (5 bases). This CDR3 is 15 amino acids long. The V and J ends lost 3 bases and 2 bases respectively, with 11 bases between them. CDR1 SEHNR and CDR2 FQNEAQ come from the germline V gene (reference sequence). DNA of the CDR3: TGTGCCAGCAGCTTGGGGGGAAGCGCTGGAAACACCATATATTTT. This sequence encodes CASSLGGSAGNTIYF.

This sequence joins TRBV5-4 and TRBJ1-2; 7 nucleotides agree with TRBD1. Germline CDR1 and CDR2: SGHNT and YYREEE (reference sequence). The V and J ends lost 7 bases and 8 bases, in that order; junction bases with no gene match: 14. CDR3 length: 14 residues. CDR3 DNA sequence: TGTGCCAGCGTCAGAGGGGGCAGGCCCGACGGCTACACCTTC. Its protein product is CASVRGGRPDGYTF.

V is TRBV7-2 and J is TRBJ1-3; D is uncertain. Between the trimmed V and J ends, which lost 3 bases and 4 bases, there was a span of 4 bases. In germline, CDR1 is SGHTA, CDR2 FQGNSA. The length of the CDR3 is 12 residues. The CDR3 loop reads CASSLGGNTIYF. CDR3 in DNA: TGTGCCAGCAGCTTGGGGGGAAACACCATATATTTT.